The 10 T cell receptor beta chains listed next were all sequenced from one sample in a study of blood T cell repertoires in COVID-19. TCRdb keeps only in-frame clones here, not all; method: immunoSEQ multiplex PCR. The profile covers approximately 260,000 clones, with about 90% appearing a single time and about 9.4% taken by the ten largest. Sequenced material: peripheral blood. These receptors all stem from an older woman with COVID-19, enrolled during active disease.

The chain carries TRBV5-1 and TRBJ1-1; 7 bases are a match to TRBD1. There are 13 residues in the CDR3. Germline loops: CDR1 SGHRS, CDR2 YFSETQ. V lost 5 bases and J lost 1; bases outside the gene matches: 2. This CDR3 reads CASRGQENTEAFF. The DNA of the CDR3 is TGCGCCAGCAGAGGACAGGAGAACACTGAAGCTTTCTTT.

This clone has just a few counts. For the CDR3, the DNA is TGTGCCAGCACCCCCGGGACAGCTTTAAACATTCAGTACTTC. Amino acid sequence: CASTPGTALNIQYF. The V and J genes are TRBV28 and TRBJ2-4; TRBD1 matches 7 bases. The J segment lost 6 bases and the V segment lost 7 bases, leaving 9 bases of the junction unmatched. Germline V gene sequence: CDR1 MDHEN, CDR2 SYDVKM. This CDR3 spans 14 amino acids.

The chain links TRBV4-3 to TRBJ2-3; no definite D call. CDR1 is LGHNA, CDR2 YSLEER, per germline. The CDR3 spans 16 residues. The germline V and J ends were trimmed by 1 base and 5 bases, with 16 bases remaining between them. The CDR3 loop reads CASSQAVERMGDTQYF. DNA for the CDR3: TGCGCCAGCAGCCAAGCCGTAGAGAGGATGGGAGATACGCAGTATTTT.

The chain has TRBV18 and TRBJ2-6; 8 nucleotides align to TRBD1. V shed 4 bases, J shed 0 bases, and the junction held 2 bases outside the gene matches. The CDR3 extends over 16 amino acids. In germline, CDR1 is KGHSH, CDR2 LQKENI. CDR3 region: CASSQQGVSGANVLTF. The CDR3 DNA is TGTGCCAGCTCACAACAGGGGGTCTCTGGGGCCAACGTCCTGACTTTC.

The V call is TRBV6-5, the J call TRBJ2-4; D perhaps matches TRBD1 (6 bases). V gave up 6 bases and J gave up 13 bases, with 13 bases separating them. There are 11 residues in the CDR3. Germline V gives CDR1 MNHEY, CDR2 SVGAGI. CDR3: CASRDRDNQYF. The CDR3 nucleotides read TGTGCCAGCAGAGACCGGGACAACCAGTACTTC.

The chain uses TRBV7-8 and TRBJ2-7; no definite D call. Trimming removed 2 bases from V and 0 bases from J, with 8 bases in between. The CDR3 extends over 14 amino acids. CDR1 is SGHVS and CDR2 is FQNEAQ in the germline V gene. The CDR3 coding sequence is TGTGCCAGCAGCTTAATCGGTCGCTCCTACGAGCAGTACTTC. This translates into CASSLIGRSYEQYF.

In this sample, this clone turned up once. This chain connects TRBV5-1 to TRBJ2-1; 9 nucleotides match TRBD1. Germline V gives CDR1 SGHRS, CDR2 YFSETQ. CDR3 length: 16 amino acids. V lost 0 bases to trimming and J lost 2 bases; unmatched junction nucleotides: 3. CDR3 in amino acids: CASSLAQGAPYNEQFF. The CDR3 DNA is TGCGCCAGCAGCTTGGCACAGGGGGCTCCCTACAATGAGCAGTTCTTC.

J is TRBJ1-4 and V is TRBV14; D is perhaps TRBD1 (6 bases). The CDR3 loop spans 15 amino acids. Germline CDR1 SGHDN, CDR2 FVKESK. V lost 4 bases and J 4 bases, leaving 13 bases between the germline ends. The CDR3 DNA is TGTGCCAGCAGCCCAGGGGAGCAGCTTAATGAAAAACTGTTTTTT. This gives the protein CASSPGEQLNEKLFF.

CDR3 DNA sequence: TGTGCCAGCAGTTTATTCTATGGGGGCAGCTCCTACGAGCAGTACTTC. Translated: CASSLFYGGSSYEQYF. The rearrangement links TRBV28 to TRBJ2-7, with D tentatively TRBD1 (6 bases). In germline, CDR1 is MDHEN, CDR2 SYDVKM. With 1 base removed from V and 0 bases from J, the gap between germline ends came to 13 bases. CDR3 length: 16 residues.

V usage is TRBV28 and J usage is TRBJ1-1; the D is unclear. Germline lookup yields CDR1 MDHEN and CDR2 SYDVKM. The germline V and J ends were trimmed by 10 bases and 1 base, with 13 bases remaining between them. This CDR3 has 13 amino acids. CDR3 nucleotide sequence: TGTGCCACCGAGACATTTAAGAACACTGAAGCTTTCTTT. Its translation is CATETFKNTEAFF.